The 15 T cell receptor beta chains reported below all come from one sample, sequenced in a study of response to subunit inactivated influenza vaccine. TCRdb analysed the RT-PCR reads with MiXCR anew, one entry per CDR3 protein. The sample records around 490,000 distinct CDR3 sequences, 6% to 9% being singletons. Sequenced here: PBMCs from blood, sampled less than 30 months after vaccination. These receptors all come from a man aged 50-75 years who received an inactivated influenza vaccine.

This clonotype showed up just a few times. CDR3 amino acids: CASTSRREQYF. CDR3 DNA sequence: TGTGCCAGCACCAGCCGGCGCGAGCAGTACTTC. This sequence joins TRBV2 and TRBJ2-7; the D is unclear. Germline assignment: CDR1 SNHLY and CDR2 FYNNEI. This CDR3 spans 11 amino acids. Trimming pared 7 bases from V and 6 bases from J, leaving 10 bases between.

This clonotype has just a few counts. The chain links TRBV11-2 to TRBJ2-2; D may be TRBD2 (6 bases). Germline lookup yields CDR1 SGHAT and CDR2 FQNNGV. The CDR3 runs to 15 residues. The ends were cut back, 3 bases at V and 4 bases at J, with 12 bases in the middle. The CDR3 region has the DNA TGTGCCAGCAGCTTGGGACTGAAATCCACCGGGGAGCTGTTTTTT. Encoded protein: CASSLGLKSTGELFF.

The V call is TRBV4-1, the J call TRBJ2-1; D perhaps matches TRBD1 (6 bases). Trimming left V 1 base short and J 7 bases short, with 23 bases between. In germline, CDR1 is MGHRA, CDR2 YSYEKL. The CDR3 runs to 18 residues. Written as DNA, the CDR3 is TGCGCCAGCAGCCAAGGCGGTAACTGGGGGCGCGGTTTTAATGAGCAGTTCTTC. As protein: CASSQGGNWGRGFNEQFF.

This clonotype has more than one count but fewer than ten. This chain joins TRBV5-1 and TRBJ2-5; tentative D call: TRBD2 (6 bases). V shed 5 bases and J shed 6 bases, with 20 bases lying between them. Germline V gene data show CDR1 as SGHRS and CDR2 as YFSETQ. The CDR3 spans 15 residues. The CDR3 is CASRRYRDSSQTQYF. The CDR3, as DNA: TGCGCCAGCAGGCGTTACCGGGACTCTTCACAGACCCAGTACTTC.

This sequence joins TRBV6-2 or TRBV6-3 and TRBJ2-1, with 8 nucleotides matching TRBD2. From germline, CDR1 is MNHEY and CDR2 SVGEGT. The V segment lost 1 base and the J segment 5 bases; nucleotides outside the gene matches: 7. This CDR3 is built from 16 residues. CDR3 sequence reads: CASSYFRLAQNNEQFF. In DNA, the CDR3 is TGTGCCAGCAGTTACTTCCGACTAGCGCAAAACAATGAGCAGTTCTTC.

This clonotype came up many times. This chain uses TRBV3-1 with TRBJ1-1; TRBD1 matches 10 bases. CDR1 is LGHDT and CDR2 is YNNKEL in the germline V gene (reference sequence). Trimming removed 3 bases from V and 10 bases from J; junction bases left unmatched: 5. The CDR3 is made up of 13 amino acids. The chain's CDR3 is CASSQSRDRGAFF. CDR3 nucleotide sequence: TGTGCCAGCAGCCAGTCCAGGGACAGGGGAGCTTTCTTT.

This clonotype has a count of ten or more. The gene calls are TRBV20-1 and TRBJ1-2, with 8 bases fitting TRBD1. Unmatched junction bases numbered 16, after V lost 8 bases and J lost 2 bases. This CDR3 has 16 residues. CDR1 and CDR2 from the germline V gene are DFQATT and SNEGSKA (reference sequence). The CDR3 DNA follows: TGCAGTTTGCTAGGGTTCTCAGGGGGCCAGAACTATGGCTACACCTTC. Translation gives CSLLGFSGGQNYGYTF.

In this sample, this clonotype turned up a few times. The chain uses TRBV25-1 and TRBJ1-2; no reliable D call. The ends were cut back, 3 bases at V and 3 bases at J, with 8 bases in the middle. From germline, CDR1 is MGHDK and CDR2 SYGVNS. The length of the CDR3 is 13 residues. The CDR3 spells CASSEREDYGYTF. CDR3 DNA sequence: TGTGCCAGCAGTGAGAGGGAGGACTATGGCTACACCTTC.

This clonotype was seen only a few times. The chain links TRBV6-6 to TRBJ2-5, with a weak D call TRBD1 (5 bases). The CDR3 runs to 13 residues. The V end lost 2 bases, the J end lost 5 bases, and 9 bases lay between the germline ends. Germline CDR1 and CDR2: MNHNY and SVGAGI (reference sequence). The CDR3 coding sequence is TGTGCCAGCAGTTACGCCAAGGGGGAGACCCAGTACTTC. Its protein product is CASSYAKGETQYF.

This clonotype was counted a few times. The chain carries TRBV10-3 and TRBJ2-1; TRBD2 matches at 9 bases. With V trimmed by 4 bases and J by 2 bases, 9 bases remained unmatched. This CDR3 is 17 amino acids long. Germline CDR1 and CDR2: ENHRY and SYGVKD. CDR3 loop: CAISAQSGGGAYNEQFF. Here the CDR3 DNA reads TGTGCCATCAGTGCCCAATCGGGCGGGGGGGCCTACAATGAGCAGTTCTTC.

The sample holds a few counts of this clonotype. The V and J genes are TRBV28 and TRBJ1-1, with D possibly being TRBD1 (6 bases). The CDR3 loop spans 16 amino acids. Trimming took off 5 bases at V and 0 bases at J, with 16 bases between the two ends. Germline CDR1 and CDR2: MDHEN and SYDVKM. The CDR3: CASSAATGQMNTEAFF. In DNA, the CDR3 is TGTGCCAGCAGTGCAGCCACGGGACAAATGAACACTGAAGCTTTCTTT.

The table lists this clonotype with a few counts. The chain employs TRBV5-1 and TRBJ2-7; TRBD1 is a possible D gene (5 bases). V dropped 4 bases and J dropped 1 base, with 9 bases sitting between them. Germline assignment: CDR1 SGHRS and CDR2 YFSETQ. This CDR3 contains 13 residues. The CDR3 DNA is TGCGCCAGCAGCAGGGGCCCTTCCTACGAGCAGTACTTC. Amino acid sequence: CASSRGPSYEQYF.

This clonotype appeared a few times. The J gene is TRBJ2-1, the V gene TRBV14, with D perhaps TRBD2 (5 bases). This CDR3 has 15 residues. Germline lookup yields CDR1 SGHDN and CDR2 FVKESK. Trimming took 3 bases from V and 8 from J, leaving 17 bases between them. The CDR3 nucleotides are TGTGCCAGCAGCCAGGGCCTAGCTAGGGCTCATGAGCAGTTCTTC. This gives the protein CASSQGLARAHEQFF.

Only a few counts were recorded for this clonotype. A read error may produce the germline difference seen at one junction end. This chain connects TRBV7-7 to TRBJ2-3; 12 bases fit TRBD2. Germline assignment: CDR1 SSHAT and CDR2 FNYEAQ (reference sequence). The CDR3 has 15 residues. CDR3 amino acids: CASSKGLAGPDTQYF. CDR3 coding DNA: TGTGCTAGCAGCAAGGGACTAGCGGGCCCCGATACGCAGTATTTT.

This clonotype has more than one count but fewer than ten. V usage is TRBV10-1 and J usage is TRBJ2-5; D perhaps matches TRBD2 (5 bases). CDR3 length: 13 amino acids. Trimming stripped 3 bases from V and 3 bases from J, with 8 bases between. The V gene's germline CDR1 is WNHNN and CDR2 SYGVQD (reference sequence). CDR3 sequence: CASSEGLKETQYF. CDR3 DNA: TGCGCCAGCAGTGAAGGACTGAAAGAGACCCAGTACTTC.